The sequence of this TCR beta chain was determined in a study of neurological immune-mediated disorders. Synthesis of cDNA was carried out by template-switch 5'RACE. The reaction used 10-nucleotide random UMIs. TCRdb reprocessed the 5' RACE reads with MiXCR, giving one entry per CDR3 protein. In the table there are just under 60,000 distinct CDR3 sequences, around 3.4% of which are singletons. Unsorted libraries came from 2 million PBMCs stored at -80 °C. This clonotype came up many times. The receptor was isolated from a woman in her twenties or thirties with multiple sclerosis. Source material: PBMCs.

The CDR3, as DNA: TGTGCCAGCAGCCACGGTAGGGGGCCTGAAGCTTTCTTT. Translation: CASSHGRGPEAFF. The V call is TRBV12-3 or TRBV12-4, the J call TRBJ1-1; TRBD1 matches 7 bases. The CDR3 length is 13 residues. Losses at the gene ends were 6 bases for V and 6 bases for J; bases not matched to a gene: 7.